This TCR beta chain was retrieved from a study of T cell repertoires in cytomegalovirus infection. Germline assignment: CDR1 SGHTS and CDR2 YDEGEE. CDR3 length: 12 amino acids. The V end was cut by 2 bases, the J end by 4 bases, with 7 bases between. To note about this clonotype: What it binds is not known.

TCRdb analysed the reads with MiXCR anew, one entry per CDR3 protein. The profile shows around 710,000 distinct CDR3 sequences, roughly 28% of them singletons. The specimen was cultured CD8+ T cells from PBMCs, collected from culture after CMV antigen stimulation. The chain has TRBV5-8 and TRBJ2-7; D ambiguous. The receptor was isolated from a human donor in good health (CMV status not recorded). Some clones in this sample may be carry-over from other donors' samples. The CDR3 reads CASSLSQYEQYF. The CDR3 nucleotides read TGTGCCAGCAGCTTATCACAGTACGAGCAGTACTTC.